This passage covers 2 T cell receptor beta chains from one sample sequenced in a study of blood T cells in healthy people across ages (dated by TCRdb to the mid-2010s). To prepare the library, 5' RACE was applied. The run used an Illumina HiSeq 2500. A second roughly 6 to 12 cycle PCR used a sample-barcoded 5' primer and a J-beta primer mix. The public reads were run again by TCRdb, first through fastp at Q25 and then through MiXCR, and only productive beta chains were kept. One record per CDR3 amino acid sequence lists the most common genes and DNA. Counted in this sample were about 1.6 million distinct CDR3 sequences; about 32% of them appeared once. Of the sample, about 11% is held by the ten largest clones. Specimen: blood. Every receptor here comes from a woman aged 25 to 39 in good health.

The V and J genes are TRBV27 and TRBJ2-7, with 8 positions matching TRBD1. J was trimmed by 5 bases and V by 3 bases; bases with no gene match: 6. This CDR3 spans 14 amino acids. Per germline, CDR1 MNHEY and CDR2 SMNVEV (reference sequence). Here the CDR3 DNA reads TGTGCCAGCAGTTTCAGGACAGGGTCCAACGAGCAGTACTTC. Its translation is CASSFRTGSNEQYF.

The chain uses TRBV20-1 and TRBJ2-5, with 8 nucleotides matching TRBD2. CDR1 is DFQATT, CDR2 SNEGSKA, per germline (reference sequence). The CDR3 spans 15 residues. Trimming at V came to 0 bases and at J to 5 bases, leaving 8 bases not matched to a gene. The CDR3 protein is CSARDREGPRETQYF. CDR3 sequence (DNA): TGCAGTGCTAGAGATCGGGAGGGGCCGCGGGAGACCCAGTACTTC.